These 18 T cell receptor beta chains were all obtained from the same sample, sequenced in a study of glioma-infiltrating T cells after dendritic cell vaccination (dated by TCRdb to about 2016). Receptors were amplified or captured by the immunoSEQ multiplex PCR assay. TCRdb mirrors the immuneACCESS table, restricted to in-frame sequences. Some clones are absent from its copies; in checked studies, under half trace to an unresolved V gene, and the reason for the others is unknown. The sample records over 55,000 clones, about 79% of which are singletons. The ten most abundant clones make up 15% to 18% of the sample. The sample's time point label is to be understood as: after dendritic cell vaccination, including at tumor progression/relapse. The sequences come from blood, collected after dendritic cell vaccination. Source of these receptors: a human donor with glioblastoma.

The CDR3 DNA reads as TGTGCCAGCAGCCTGAGCTCGGGACTGGAGGGTGAGACCCAGTACTTC. Protein product: CASSLSSGLEGETQYF. V gene TRBV7-9 combines with J gene TRBJ2-5; maybe TRBD2 (6 bases). Between the trimmed V and J ends, which lost 5 bases and 5 bases, there was a span of 21 bases. The CDR3 contains 16 residues. Germline V gene sequence: CDR1 SEHNR, CDR2 FQNEAQ (reference sequence).

V gene TRBV19 combines with J gene TRBJ2-7; 11 bases fit TRBD1. The trim removed 4 bases at V and 4 bases at J, leaving 6 bases unmatched. Germline V lookup: CDR1 LNHDA, CDR2 SQIVND (reference sequence). CDR3 length equals 15 residues. CDR3: CASSTGQGAGYEQYF. The CDR3 region has the DNA TGTGCCAGTAGTACCGGACAGGGGGCAGGGTACGAGCAGTACTTC.

Here the CDR3 reads CASNTRSGQGAWGYGYTF. For the CDR3, the DNA is TGTGCCAGTAACACACGATCGGGACAGGGGGCATGGGGCTATGGCTACACCTTC. The V and J genes are TRBV19 and TRBJ1-2; 12 positions match TRBD1. The CDR3 is made up of 18 amino acids. The V gene's germline CDR1 is LNHDA and CDR2 SQIVND (reference sequence). V was pared by 7 bases and J by 4 bases, with 16 bases of the junction left unmatched.

J is TRBJ1-1 and V is TRBV6-1; 8 bases map to TRBD1. The CDR3 runs to 12 residues. In germline, CDR1 is MNHNS, CDR2 SASEGT. Unmatched junction bases numbered 4, after V lost 6 bases and J lost 7 bases. The CDR3 DNA is TGTGCCAGCAGATACGGACAGGGTGAAGCTTTCTTT. Translated: CASRYGQGEAFF.

The chain joins TRBV5-6 to TRBJ2-1; D perhaps matches TRBD2 (5 bases). With 3 bases removed from V and 3 bases from J, the gap between germline ends came to 13 bases. CDR3 length: 15 residues. The germline V gene encodes CDR1 SGHDT and CDR2 YYEEEE. The CDR3, as DNA: TGTGCCAGCAGCTCCCTACGGGGAGACTACAATGAGCAGTTCTTC. Its translation is CASSSLRGDYNEQFF.

V is TRBV5-1 and J is TRBJ2-5; tentative D call: TRBD1 (6 bases). Per the germline V gene, CDR1 is SGHRS and CDR2 is YFSETQ. The germline V and J ends were trimmed by 1 base and 1 base, with 8 bases remaining between them. This CDR3 is built from 14 residues. The DNA of the CDR3 is TGCGCCAGCAGCTTGAACAGGGCCCAAGAGACCCAGTACTTC. Its protein product is CASSLNRAQETQYF.

The rearrangement uses TRBV28 and TRBJ2-2; D not resolved. V was cut by 8 bases and J by 1 base, with 8 bases left in between. From germline, CDR1 is MDHEN and CDR2 SYDVKM. The length of the CDR3 is 13 residues. CDR3 region: CASYGENTGELFF. The CDR3 DNA sequence: TGTGCCAGCTATGGAGAGAACACCGGGGAGCTGTTTTTT.

The chain joins TRBV29-1 to TRBJ2-1, with 13 nucleotides matching TRBD2. The CDR3 is made up of 13 amino acids. The J segment lost 9 bases and the V segment lost 7 bases, leaving 6 bases of the junction unmatched. CDR1 and CDR2 from the germline V gene are SQVTM and ANQGSEA. The CDR3 sequence: CSGRGTSGAEQFF. The CDR3 DNA reads as TGCAGCGGACGAGGGACTAGCGGGGCTGAGCAGTTCTTC.

The V and J genes are TRBV6-1 and TRBJ2-7; D gene ambiguous. The CDR3 covers 15 residues. CDR1 and CDR2 from the germline V gene are MNHNS and SASEGT. Trimming stripped 0 bases from V and 5 bases from J, with 14 bases between. The DNA of the CDR3 is TGTGCCAGCAGTGAAGCGCGCAGGATGGAAAACGAGCAGTACTTC. This codes for CASSEARRMENEQYF.

The chain uses TRBV6-1 and TRBJ1-1; D perhaps matches TRBD1 (6 bases). This CDR3 is built from 14 residues. V lost 4 bases and J 4 bases, leaving 13 bases between the germline ends. Looked up from germline, CDR1 is MNHNS and CDR2 is SASEGT. CDR3 in amino acids: CASSVWGRGTEAFF. In DNA form, the CDR3 reads TGTGCCAGCAGTGTGTGGGGCAGGGGCACTGAAGCTTTCTTT.

The chain links TRBV10-3 to TRBJ2-5; TRBD1 aligns across 7 bases. Trimming took 0 bases from V and 2 from J; bases not matched to a gene: 0. The V gene's germline CDR1 is ENHRY and CDR2 SYGVKD. This CDR3 has 14 amino acids. In DNA form, the CDR3 reads TGTGCCATCAGTGAGTCGACAGGGCAAGAGACCCAGTACTTC. Translating it yields CAISESTGQETQYF.

This clone was seen a few times. J is TRBJ1-1 and V is TRBV16; TRBD1 matches 10 bases. The CDR3 has 16 residues. The germline CDR1 and CDR2 sequences are KGHSY and FQNENV. The V and J ends lost 0 bases and 5 bases, in that order; junction bases with no gene match: 6. The CDR3 reads CASSQSWTGGNTEAFF. The DNA of the CDR3 is TGTGCCAGCAGCCAATCGTGGACAGGGGGGAATACTGAAGCTTTCTTT.

This clone occurred once. The chain joins TRBV19 to TRBJ1-2; D is unclear. V shed 1 base and J shed 8 bases, with 5 bases lying between them. Germline lookup yields CDR1 LNHDA and CDR2 SQIVND (reference sequence). The CDR3 loop spans 11 amino acids. The CDR3 sequence: CASSIGEGYTF. The CDR3 bases are TGTGCCAGTAGTATAGGTGAGGGCTACACCTTC.

The gene calls are TRBV5-1 and TRBJ2-7, with 8 bases that match TRBD1. Germline loops: CDR1 SGHRS, CDR2 YFSETQ. The CDR3 spans 15 residues. The junction had 9 bases not matched to a gene; V was cut back by 2 bases and J by 5 bases. DNA for the CDR3: TGCGCCAGCAGCTTCCCAGGGGGCCCTCAGGACGAGCAGTACTTC. It specifies CASSFPGGPQDEQYF.

J is TRBJ2-5 and V is TRBV7-9, with TRBD2 identical over 8 bases. Trimming cost V 4 bases and J 2 bases; bases outside gene matches: 3. Germline V gene sequence: CDR1 SEHNR, CDR2 FQNEAQ (reference sequence). The CDR3 consists of 14 residues. CDR3 nucleotide sequence: TGTGCCAGCAGCTGGGGACTAGGACAAGAGACCCAGTACTTC. Encoded protein: CASSWGLGQETQYF.

This chain links TRBV2 with TRBJ2-7; 8 bases fit TRBD1. V shed 6 bases, J shed 0 bases, and the junction held 4 bases outside the gene matches. Germline V gene lookup returns CDR1 SNHLY and CDR2 FYNNEI. The CDR3 sequence is 14 residues long. The CDR3: CASSVQGDSYEQYF. The CDR3, as DNA: TGTGCCAGCAGCGTACAGGGGGACTCCTACGAGCAGTACTTC.

The chain uses TRBV10-3 and TRBJ2-1; possibly TRBD1 for D (5 bases). This CDR3 has 15 amino acids. CDR1 and CDR2 (germline): ENHRY, SYGVKD. Trimming removed 0 bases at V and 7 bases at J, with 13 bases between. The CDR3 nucleotides read TGTGCCATCAGTGAGTCGGCAGGGATCTCGAATGAGCAGTTCTTC. Amino acid sequence: CAISESAGISNEQFF.

V is TRBV9 and J is TRBJ2-3; perhaps TRBD2 as D (6 bases). V lost 0 bases and J 2 bases, leaving 13 bases between the germline ends. Looked up from germline, CDR1 is SGDLS and CDR2 is YYNGEE. This CDR3 is 16 amino acids long. The CDR3: CASSVGGGTYTDTQYF. As DNA, the CDR3 is TGTGCCAGCAGCGTAGGGGGCGGGACCTACACAGATACGCAGTATTTT.